The 13 T cell receptor beta chains below come from one sample, sequenced in a study of blood T cell repertoires in COVID-19. The protocol was immunoSEQ multiplex PCR, while the TCRdb copy is restricted to in-frame clones and leaves out a portion. The sample lists about 150,000 clones, about 90% occurring once. The source material was peripheral blood. These receptors originate from a man aged 50 or older with acute or convalescent COVID-19.

The CDR3 here is CASSLVRQGIVEQYF. Written as DNA, the CDR3 is TGTGCCAGCAGCTTGGTCAGACAGGGAATCGTCGAGCAGTACTTC. The gene calls are TRBV7-9 and TRBJ2-7; TRBD1 aligns across 7 bases. The CDR3 extends over 15 amino acids. After removal of 3 bases from V and 6 bases from J, the junction contained 11 bases not matched to a gene. CDR1 SEHNR and CDR2 FQNEAQ come from the germline V gene (reference sequence). Full variable domain (rest looked up from reference TRBV7-9 and TRBJ2-7): DTGVSQNPRHKITKRGQNVTFRCDPISEHNRLYWYRQTLGQGPEFLTYFQNEAQLEKSRLLSDRFSAERPKGSFSTLEIQRTEQGDSAMYLCASSLVRQGIVEQYFGPGTRLTVT.

V gene TRBV4-1 combines with J gene TRBJ2-3; TRBD1 matches 7 bases. V trimming: 3 bases; J trimming: 2 bases; junction bases outside the gene matches: 8. This CDR3 spans 16 amino acids. The germline V gene encodes CDR1 MGHRA and CDR2 YSYEKL. CDR3 region: CASSHGQAKVTDTQYF. CDR3 bases: TGCGCCAGCAGCCACGGACAGGCCAAAGTCACAGATACGCAGTATTTT.

J is TRBJ1-1 and V is TRBV6-5; D possibly corresponds to TRBD1 (6 bases). V lost 1 base and J lost 8, with 11 bases in between. The CDR3 runs to 13 residues. Germline V gene sequence: CDR1 MNHEY, CDR2 SVGAGI. CDR3 coding DNA: TGTGCCAGCAGTTACTTACAGGGACGGGAAGCTTTCTTT. Its protein product is CASSYLQGREAFF.

The chain uses TRBV28 and TRBJ2-7; D is uncertain. The ends were cut back, 8 bases at V and 3 bases at J, with 5 bases in the middle. CDR1 MDHEN and CDR2 SYDVKM come from the germline V gene. The CDR3 contains 10 residues. CDR3 protein: CASANYEQYF. The DNA of the CDR3 is TGTGCCAGCGCGAACTACGAGCAGTACTTC.

This clone has only a few counts. This chain links TRBV15 with TRBJ2-1; 8 nucleotides align to TRBD2. There are 13 residues in the CDR3. Germline loops: CDR1 LNHNV, CDR2 YYDKDF (reference sequence). Unmatched junction bases numbered 7, after V lost 1 base and J lost 14 bases. For the CDR3, the DNA is TGTGCCACCAGCAGAGTAAGCGGGAGCTTTGAGTTCTTC. This codes for CATSRVSGSFEFF.

V gene TRBV6-5 combines with J gene TRBJ1-6; the D is unclear. The CDR3 contains 15 residues. Trimming cost V 4 bases and J 9 bases, with 16 bases left between them. Germline CDR1 is MNHEY and CDR2 is SVGAGI. CDR3 in DNA: TGTGCCAGCAGTTTGGCGGCAGCGTGGAGTTCACCCCTCCACTTT. Protein sequence: CASSLAAAWSSPLHF.

The chain uses TRBV10-1 and TRBJ2-1; 7 positions match TRBD1. The V segment lost 8 bases and the J segment 1 base; nucleotides outside the gene matches: 8. Germline CDR1 reads WNHNN; CDR2 reads SYGVQD (reference sequence). CDR3 length: 15 residues. The CDR3 DNA reads TGCGCCAGCTCGAGCGGCAGGGGGTCCTACAATGAGCAGTTCTTC. It yields the protein CASSSGRGSYNEQFF.

The chain recombines TRBV28 with TRBJ2-1; 7 bases align to TRBD2. Germline assignment: CDR1 MDHEN and CDR2 SYDVKM. V was clipped by 5 bases and J by 2 bases; unmatched bases: 6. CDR3 size: 15 residues. The CDR3 reads CASSPGTTTYNEQFF. The CDR3, as DNA: TGTGCCAGCAGTCCTGGGACTACCACCTACAATGAGCAGTTCTTC.

The V and J genes are TRBV9 and TRBJ2-7; D call uncertain. CDR3 length: 11 amino acids. Germline values: CDR1 SGDLS, CDR2 YYNGEE. V was clipped by 3 bases and J by 3 bases, with 4 bases between them. The CDR3 region has the DNA TGTGCCAGCAGCGCGTACTACGAGCAGTACGTC. It specifies CASSAYYEQYV.

CDR3 region: CASSSKTRDRGRETQYF. The CDR3 DNA reads as TGTGCCAGCAGCTCCAAAACCCGGGACAGGGGACGCGAGACCCAGTACTTC. The chain employs TRBV7-9 and TRBJ2-5, with 10 nucleotides matching TRBD1. This CDR3 has 17 residues. CDR1 and CDR2 from the germline V gene are SEHNR and FQNEAQ (reference sequence). J was trimmed by 5 bases and V by 4 bases; bases with no gene match: 13. The entire variable domain, with the rest obtained from reference TRBV7-9 and TRBJ2-5, is as follows: DTGVSQNPRHKITKRGQNVTFRCDPISEHNRLYWYRQTLGQGPEFLTYFQNEAQLEKSRLLSDRFSAERPKGSFSTLEIQRTEQGDSAMYLCASSSKTRDRGRETQYFGPGTRLLVL.

This rearrangement joins TRBV5-1 to TRBJ1-6; 7 bases match TRBD1. The J segment lost 13 bases and the V segment lost 3 bases, leaving 13 bases of the junction unmatched. From germline, CDR1 is SGHRS and CDR2 YFSETQ. There are 15 residues in the CDR3. The DNA of the CDR3 is TGCGCCAGCAGCTCTCTACCACGAGGGGGCCTTCCCCTCCACTTT. Protein sequence: CASSSLPRGGLPLHF. The full variable domain, rest sourced from reference TRBV5-1 and TRBJ1-6, is KAGVTQTPRYLIKTRGQQVTLSCSPISGHRSVSWYQQTPGQGLQFLFEYFSETQRNKGNFPGRFSGRQFSNSRSEMNVSTLELGDSALYLCASSSLPRGGLPLHFGNGTRLTVT.

This clone was recorded only once. The V call is TRBV6-5, the J call TRBJ1-5; D not resolved. V dropped 2 bases and J dropped 5 bases, with 7 bases sitting between them. This CDR3 is built from 13 residues. From germline, CDR1 is MNHEY and CDR2 SVGAGI. This CDR3 is CASSYGQYQPQHF. CDR3 DNA sequence: TGTGCCAGCAGTTACGGCCAGTATCAGCCCCAGCATTTT.

The gene calls are TRBV5-3 and TRBJ2-1; D is ambiguous. TRBV5-3 is an open reading frame whose function is uncertain. CDR3 size: 15 residues. The V and J ends lost 1 base and 4 bases respectively, with 12 bases between them. CDR3 in amino acids: CARSLFSTFYNEQFF. DNA of the CDR3: TGTGCCAGAAGCTTGTTTAGTACGTTTTACAATGAGCAGTTCTTC.